One sample yielded the 13 T cell receptor beta chains listed below, sequenced in a study of beta chain features in type 1 diabetes. Study results and caveats: A moderate, significant TCRB CDR3 shortening appeared in type 1 diabetes across four CD4+ subsets.

What these receptors recognize is not known. As every portion of the isolated RNA was reverse transcribed, the sequencing read expressed TCRB transcripts. Profiled with immunoSEQ multiplex PCR; TCRdb holds only in-frame clones, not every one. The table lists a few hundred thousand clones, over 8.5% of them singletons. Source material: central memory CD4+ T cells from blood. The receptors were gathered from a man aged 25 to 40 with type 1 diabetes.

This clone occurred a few times. The J gene is TRBJ2-5, the V gene TRBV2, with 8 bases lining up with TRBD1. The CDR3 runs 14 residues. V shed 6 bases, J shed 9 bases, and the junction held 12 bases outside the gene matches. CDR1 SNHLY and CDR2 FYNNEI come from the germline V gene. CDR3 region: CASSALTGEEPQYF. The CDR3 coding sequence is TGTGCCAGCAGCGCACTGACAGGGGAGGAGCCCCAGTACTTC.

V and J are TRBV11-3 and TRBJ2-1, with 9 bases fitting TRBD2. CDR3 length: 14 amino acids. Germline CDR1 and CDR2: SGHNT and YENEEA. V lost 1 base to trimming and J lost 11 bases; unmatched junction nucleotides: 6. The CDR3: CASSLASSGGKQFF. CDR3 DNA: TGTGCCAGCAGCTTAGCAAGTAGCGGGGGTAAGCAGTTCTTC.

The genes are TRBV5-5 and TRBJ1-5; 8 nucleotides agree with TRBD1. CDR1 and CDR2 (germline): SGHKS, YYEKEE (reference sequence). V gave up 4 bases and J gave up 2 bases; unmatched junction bases: 5. CDR3 length: 15 amino acids. The CDR3 spells CASSDDRGGNQPQHF. The CDR3 nucleotides read TGTGCCAGCAGCGATGACAGGGGCGGCAATCAGCCCCAGCATTTT.

The chain links TRBV9 to TRBJ1-3, with D unclear. Looked up from germline, CDR1 is SGDLS and CDR2 is YYNGEE. Trimming took 0 bases from V and 1 from J, leaving 8 bases between them. The CDR3 is made up of 15 amino acids. The CDR3 sequence: CASSVDSLSGNTIYF. The CDR3 DNA reads TGTGCCAGCAGCGTAGATAGTTTATCTGGAAACACCATATATTTT.

The chain joins TRBV9 to TRBJ2-7; TRBD2 aligns across 11 bases. The DNA end is a closer match to TRBJ2-5, so the J assignment may be wrong. The CDR3 totals 15 residues. Germline CDR1 reads SGDLS; CDR2 reads YYNGEE. CDR3 sequence reads: CASSVGLAGWETQYF. CDR3 coding DNA: TGTGCCAGCAGCGTAGGACTAGCGGGGTGGGAGACCCAGTACTTC.

This clone was recorded a few times. V and J are TRBV6-5 and TRBJ1-5; D call uncertain. The germline V gene has CDR1 MNHEY and CDR2 SVGAGI. The V and J ends lost 5 bases and 9 bases respectively, with 14 bases between them. The CDR3 contains 13 residues. The CDR3 spells CASSAGLGLPQHF. Here the CDR3 DNA reads TGTGCCAGCAGTGCGGGTTTAGGATTGCCCCAGCATTTT.

This clone has just a few counts. The CDR3 DNA reads TGTGCCAGCAGCGGGACGCCATACGAGCAGTACTTC. Its protein product is CASSGTPYEQYF. The chain recombines TRBV6-1 with TRBJ2-7; TRBD1 or TRBD2 may be the D gene (5 bases each). With 6 bases removed from V and 4 bases from J, the gap between germline ends came to 10 bases. CDR1 and CDR2 from the germline V gene are MNHNS and SASEGT. The CDR3 has 12 amino acids.

This clone was counted a few times. This chain joins TRBV6-1 and TRBJ1-1; D is uncertain. Trimming stripped 8 bases from V and 7 bases from J, with 11 bases between. Germline values: CDR1 MNHNS, CDR2 SASEGT. This CDR3 is built from 11 residues. Here the CDR3 reads CASGYGVEAFF. In DNA, the CDR3 is TGTGCCAGCGGATATGGGGTTGAAGCTTTCTTT.

This clone was counted at least ten times. The chain links TRBV5-4 to TRBJ2-5; D is ambiguous. This CDR3 is 15 amino acids long. V lost 5 bases and J lost 2, with 16 bases in between. The germline V gene encodes CDR1 SGHNT and CDR2 YYREEE (reference sequence). CDR3 in amino acids: CASRLTPGPQETQYF. The CDR3 bases are TGTGCCAGCAGGCTTACCCCCGGGCCACAAGAGACCCAGTACTTC.

The J gene is TRBJ2-5, the V gene TRBV11-2; D unresolved. The CDR3 loop spans 13 amino acids. Germline CDR1 and CDR2: SGHAT and FQNNGV. The V gene lost 3 bases and the J gene lost 3 bases, with 8 bases spanning the gap. CDR3 in DNA: TGTGCCAGCAGCTTCGGATTCGAAGAGACCCAGTACTTC. Its protein is CASSFGFEETQYF.

This clone has just a few counts. This specimen includes other DNA sequences encoding the same CDR3. This chain joins TRBV7-9 and TRBJ1-2, with no clear D. The CDR3 is 12 residues long. Germline-derived CDR1 and CDR2 are SEHNR and FQNEAQ (reference sequence). V lost 1 base and J 4 bases, leaving 4 bases between the germline ends. CDR3 region: CASSLEPYGYTF. CDR3 sequence (DNA): TGTGCCAGCAGCTTAGAGCCCTATGGCTACACCTTC.

In its sample, this clone was seen a few times. Other DNA sequences from this sample encode an identical CDR3 as well. V usage is TRBV28 and J usage is TRBJ1-5, with 9 positions matching TRBD1. This CDR3 has 14 amino acids. In germline, CDR1 is MDHEN, CDR2 SYDVKM. V lost 4 bases, J lost 7 bases, and 5 bases stayed unmatched. In DNA, the CDR3 is TGTGCCAGCAGTTATGGACAGGGGAGACAGCCCCAGCATTTT. This translates into CASSYGQGRQPQHF.

This clone occurred a few times. The chain links TRBV19 to TRBJ1-5; D unclear. Germline V gene lookup returns CDR1 LNHDA and CDR2 SQIVND (reference sequence). The ends were cut back, 7 bases at V and 0 bases at J, with 4 bases in the middle. The CDR3 is made up of 12 amino acids. The CDR3 DNA sequence: TGTGCCAGTACACATAGCAATCAGCCCCAGCATTTT. It encodes CASTHSNQPQHF.